What follows are 31 T cell receptor beta chains derived from one specimen sequenced in a study of blood T cell repertoires in COVID-19. Generated by immunoSEQ multiplex PCR, the TCRdb table keeps only in-frame clones and is missing some. The sample holds tens of thousands of clones, about 90% seen once. The specimen sequenced was peripheral blood. The receptors here all came from a man at least 80 years old in a cohort sampled during active COVID-19.

V gene TRBV19 combines with J gene TRBJ1-2; the match to TRBD1 covers 11 bases. The CDR3 runs 15 residues. Trimming took 9 bases from V and 4 from J; bases not matched to a gene: 10. Germline lookup yields CDR1 LNHDA and CDR2 SQIVND (reference sequence). The CDR3 spells CASRVDRGQGYGYTF. The DNA for the CDR3 is TGTGCCAGCCGAGTGGACAGGGGGCAAGGCTATGGCTACACCTTC.

The rearrangement joins TRBV10-2 to TRBJ1-5, with 8 bases identical to TRBD1. The germline V gene encodes CDR1 WSHSY and CDR2 SAAADI. The CDR3 contains 14 residues. V lost 6 bases and J lost 6; bases outside the gene matches: 7. As DNA, the CDR3 is TGCGCCAGCAGACCGGACAGGGCGGCTCAGCCCCAGCATTTT. This sequence encodes CASRPDRAAQPQHF.

The genes are TRBV3-1 (or the pseudogene TRBV3-2) and TRBJ2-7; tentatively, D is TRBD1 (6 bases). From germline, CDR1 is LGHDT and CDR2 YNNKEL (reference sequence). The V gene lost 4 bases and the J gene lost 9 bases, with 16 bases spanning the gap. The CDR3 is 13 amino acids. CDR3 coding DNA: TGTGCCAGCAGCCCTTCTGACAGGCCGAGGCAGTACTTC. It yields the protein CASSPSDRPRQYF.

J is TRBJ2-5 and V is TRBV9, with TRBD1 identical over 8 bases. Germline lookup yields CDR1 SGDLS and CDR2 YYNGEE. Unmatched junction bases numbered 8, after V lost 3 bases and J lost 1 base. The CDR3 consists of 16 residues. Written as DNA, the CDR3 is TGTGCCAGCAGCGCACTTCGGGGACAGGCCCAAGAGACCCAGTACTTC. Its protein product is CASSALRGQAQETQYF.

The chain recombines TRBV7-8 with TRBJ1-5; 10 bases map to TRBD1. CDR1 is SGHVS and CDR2 is FQNEAQ in the germline V gene. The V segment lost 5 bases and the J segment 0 bases; nucleotides outside the gene matches: 1. The CDR3 spans 15 residues. CDR3 residues: CASSRDRGSNQPQHF. CDR3 nucleotides: TGTGCCAGCAGCCGGGACAGGGGTAGCAATCAGCCCCAGCATTTT. The complete variable domain, with remaining parts taken from reference TRBV7-8 and TRBJ1-5, reads GAGVSQSPRYKVAKRGQDVALRCDPISGHVSLFWYQQALGQGPEFLTYFQNEAQLDKSGLPSDRFFAERPEGSVSTLKIQRTQQEDSAVYLCASSRDRGSNQPQHFGDGTRLSIL.

V is TRBV7-8 and J is TRBJ1-1; TRBD1 might be the D (6 bases). Deletions cut 7 bases from V and 11 bases from J, with 17 bases between. Germline CDR1 reads SGHVS; CDR2 reads FQNEAQ. The CDR3 length is 12 residues. This CDR3 is CASTLQQGDAFF. The CDR3 region has the DNA TGTGCCAGCACCCTCCAACAGGGAGACGCTTTCTTT.

The J gene is TRBJ1-1, the V gene TRBV5-1; 9 nucleotides line up with TRBD1. The CDR3 is made up of 14 amino acids. The J segment lost 4 bases and the V segment lost 4 bases, leaving 5 bases of the junction unmatched. CDR1 is SGHRS, CDR2 YFSETQ, per germline. The CDR3 coding sequence is TGCGCCAGCAGCGGAACGGGACAGGGCACTGAAGCTTTCTTT. Translated, it gives CASSGTGQGTEAFF.

The V call is TRBV2, the J call TRBJ2-7; 7 bases are shared with TRBD1. Germline assignment: CDR1 SNHLY and CDR2 FYNNEI. V trimming: 6 bases; J trimming: 4 bases; junction bases outside the gene matches: 9. CDR3 length: 14 amino acids. The CDR3 here is CASSLPGQRYEQYV. The CDR3 DNA sequence: TGTGCCAGCAGCCTACCGGGACAGCGATACGAGCAGTACGTC.

This chain links TRBV14 with TRBJ1-1, with a weak D call TRBD1 (5 bases). Per the germline V gene, CDR1 is SGHDN and CDR2 is FVKESK. V was cut by 6 bases and J by 11 bases, with 19 bases left in between. The CDR3 has 13 residues. As DNA, the CDR3 is TGTGCCAGCAGTAAAGGGGAAGGGATCAGGGCTTTCTTT. Its translation: CASSKGEGIRAFF.

The rearrangement joins TRBV5-1 to TRBJ2-7, with 15 bases identical to TRBD2. The J segment lost 6 bases and the V segment lost 3 bases, leaving 4 bases of the junction unmatched. Germline CDR1 is SGHRS and CDR2 is YFSETQ. CDR3 size: 15 residues. The CDR3 sequence: CASSWGTSGGLEQYF. Written as DNA, the CDR3 is TGCGCCAGCAGCTGGGGGACTAGCGGGGGGCTCGAGCAGTACTTC. Using reference TRBV5-1 and TRBJ2-7 for the parts outside the CDR3, the full variable domain is KAGVTQTPRYLIKTRGQQVTLSCSPISGHRSVSWYQQTPGQGLQFLFEYFSETQRNKGNFPGRFSGRQFSNSRSEMNVSTLELGDSALYLCASSWGTSGGLEQYFGPGTRLTVT.

The chain recombines TRBV5-8 with TRBJ2-2; 7 bases align to TRBD1. The CDR3 is 17 amino acids. V lost 0 bases and J lost 5; bases outside the gene matches: 10. CDR1 and CDR2 from the germline V gene are SGHTS and YDEGEE. For the CDR3, the DNA is TGTGCCAGCAGCTTGGCCTTCCCAGGGGGTGTTACCGGGGAGCTGTTTTTT. This codes for CASSLAFPGGVTGELFF.

This chain links TRBV10-3 with TRBJ2-7; a weak D match, TRBD1 (5 bases). The CDR3 has 14 amino acids. Between the trimmed V and J ends, which lost 2 bases and 3 bases, there was a span of 11 bases. Germline V gives CDR1 ENHRY, CDR2 SYGVKD. CDR3 sequence reads: CAISELGQGYEQYF. CDR3 in DNA: TGTGCCATCAGTGAGCTAGGTCAGGGCTACGAGCAGTACTTC.

The rearrangement uses TRBV4-1 and TRBJ2-5; 13 nucleotides line up with TRBD2. V was clipped by 1 base and J by 4 bases; unmatched bases: 6. The CDR3 extends over 17 amino acids. The V gene's germline CDR1 is MGHRA and CDR2 YSYEKL. The CDR3, as DNA: TGCGCCAGCAGCCAAGGATCCGGGACTAGCGGGACAGAGACCCAGTACTTC. Amino acid sequence: CASSQGSGTSGTETQYF.

The sample holds one count of this clone. The chain has TRBV29-1 and TRBJ1-1; TRBD1 matches at 7 bases. After removal of 3 bases from V and 4 bases from J, the junction contained 2 bases not matched to a gene. Germline V gene data show CDR1 as SQVTM and CDR2 as ANQGSEA. The CDR3 covers 12 residues. CDR3 sequence: CSVDRGSTEAFF. The CDR3 coding sequence is TGCAGCGTTGACAGGGGGAGCACTGAAGCTTTCTTT.

This rearrangement joins TRBV28 to TRBJ1-6, with D unclear. Looked up from germline, CDR1 is MDHEN and CDR2 is SYDVKM. The CDR3 length is 13 residues. V lost 6 bases and J lost 7, with 10 bases in between. CDR3 protein: CASRADTNSPLHF. CDR3 nucleotide sequence: TGTGCCAGCAGAGCAGACACCAATTCACCCCTCCACTTT.

The rearrangement uses TRBV3-1 (or the pseudogene TRBV3-2) and TRBJ1-4; D may be TRBD1 (5 bases). V was shortened by 3 bases and J by 4 bases, with 18 bases between the two germline ends. Germline V gene sequence: CDR1 LGHDT, CDR2 YNNKEL (reference sequence). The CDR3 consists of 17 residues. CDR3 protein: CASSQGGRGVRNEKLFF. The CDR3 coding sequence is TGTGCCAGCAGCCAGGGGGGTCGAGGGGTCCGTAATGAAAAACTGTTTTTT.

This chain connects TRBV29-1 to TRBJ2-1, with D perhaps TRBD1 (6 bases). This CDR3 has 15 amino acids. The germline V gene encodes CDR1 SQVTM and CDR2 ANQGSEA. V was cut by 1 base and J by 0 bases, with 10 bases left in between. The CDR3 reads CSVEGTASSYNEQFF. DNA of the CDR3: TGCAGCGTTGAAGGGACAGCCAGCTCCTACAATGAGCAGTTCTTC.

The chain links TRBV4-3 to TRBJ1-2, with D perhaps matching TRBD1 (6 bases). The CDR3 is 15 residues long. The germline gives CDR1 LGHNA, CDR2 YSLEER. V lost 0 bases and J 5 bases, leaving 13 bases between the germline ends. The CDR3 sequence is CASSQDPGDGYGYTF. The CDR3, as DNA: TGCGCCAGCAGCCAAGACCCAGGGGATGGATATGGCTACACCTTC.

The gene calls are TRBV5-1 and TRBJ2-2; D might be TRBD1 (6 bases). Trimming removed 0 bases from V and 6 bases from J, with 9 bases in between. The CDR3 totals 14 residues. Germline lookup yields CDR1 SGHRS and CDR2 YFSETQ. The CDR3 DNA sequence: TGCGCCAGCAGCTTGGGGGGGCGGCCCGGGGAGCTGTTTTTT. Its protein product is CASSLGGRPGELFF.

This clone was detected once. The genes are TRBV19 and TRBJ2-1; D gene ambiguous. CDR1 is LNHDA and CDR2 is SQIVND in the germline V gene (reference sequence). The V end was cut by 4 bases, the J end by 0 bases, with 4 bases between. There are 13 residues in the CDR3. DNA of the CDR3: TGTGCCAGTAGTACGGGCTCCTACAATGAGCAGTTCTTC. This translates into CASSTGSYNEQFF.

This clone was seen once. V is TRBV7-9 and J is TRBJ1-2, with D uncertain. The CDR3 is made up of 14 amino acids. CDR1 and CDR2 from the germline V gene are SEHNR and FQNEAQ (reference sequence). V was clipped by 5 bases and J by 6 bases, with 16 bases between them. This chain's CDR3 is CASSHFQVANGYTF. The DNA for the CDR3 is TGTGCCAGCAGCCACTTTCAGGTTGCCAATGGCTACACCTTC.

The rearrangement links TRBV2 to TRBJ1-1; 8 bases map to TRBD1. V lost 5 bases to trimming and J lost 7 bases; unmatched junction nucleotides: 6. Germline V gene data show CDR1 as SNHLY and CDR2 as FYNNEI. The CDR3 spans 13 residues. The chain's CDR3 is CASSSQGANEAFF. In DNA form, the CDR3 reads TGTGCCAGCAGTTCTCAGGGGGCCAATGAAGCTTTCTTT.

Comment on this clone: A junction end diverges from the germline sequence, so it may reflect a read error. The V and J genes are TRBV5-4 and TRBJ1-2; D not certain. This CDR3 region has 12 residues. CDR1 is SGHNT, CDR2 YYREEE, per germline (reference sequence). The CDR3 DNA reads as TGTGCCAGCAGCCTTATAGGAGGGCCCTTTCTCTTC. This sequence encodes CASSLIGGPFLF.

The chain joins TRBV7-2 to TRBJ2-5; TRBD2 matches at 7 bases. The germline V gene has CDR1 SGHTA and CDR2 FQGNSA. The trim removed 4 bases at V and 2 bases at J, leaving 7 bases unmatched. The length of the CDR3 is 15 residues. The CDR3 protein is CASSSGSGEQETQYF. Written as DNA, the CDR3 is TGTGCCAGCAGCTCAGGGAGCGGGGAGCAAGAGACCCAGTACTTC.

This clone was counted a single time. This chain uses TRBV28 with TRBJ1-2; 11 bases match TRBD1. Trimming removed 1 base from V and 8 bases from J; junction bases left unmatched: 6. CDR3 size: 15 residues. Germline CDR1 MDHEN, CDR2 SYDVKM. The chain's CDR3 is CASSLSGTGGIGYTF. CDR3 sequence (DNA): TGTGCCAGCAGTTTATCCGGGACAGGGGGTATCGGCTACACCTTC.

This clone has only a few counts. The chain employs TRBV7-2 and TRBJ2-2; possibly TRBD2 for D (6 bases). The CDR3 totals 19 residues. V was cut by 0 bases and J by 7 bases, with 24 bases left in between. Per the germline V gene, CDR1 is SGHTA and CDR2 is FQGNSA. CDR3 residues: CASSLAFPGTYLRNGELFF. CDR3 nucleotide sequence: TGTGCCAGCAGCTTAGCCTTTCCCGGGACTTACCTTAGGAACGGGGAGCTGTTTTTT.

The table lists this clone with a count of one. The chain joins TRBV11-2 to TRBJ2-7, with D tentatively TRBD2 (7 bases). The CDR3 is 12 residues long. From germline, CDR1 is SGHAT and CDR2 FQNNGV. V lost 2 bases to trimming and J lost 6 bases, with 8 bases between them. The CDR3 sequence is CASSLRGAEQYV. In nucleotides, the CDR3 is TGTGCCAGCAGCTTACGGGGGGCCGAGCAGTACGTC.

The rearrangement uses TRBV18 and TRBJ1-4, with TRBD1 as a possible D gene (6 bases). Trimming removed 6 bases from V and 7 bases from J, with 9 bases in between. CDR1 KGHSH and CDR2 LQKENI come from the germline V gene. The CDR3 contains 12 residues. CDR3 sequence (DNA): TGTGCCAGCTCCCTCAGGGGTGAAAAACTGTTTTTT. It specifies CASSLRGEKLFF.

This clone was seen just once. The chain uses TRBV6-1 and TRBJ1-3; 8 bases are a match to TRBD1. Unmatched junction bases numbered 6, after V lost 4 bases and J lost 1 base. Per the germline V gene, CDR1 is MNHNS and CDR2 is SASEGT. The CDR3 has 16 residues. The CDR3 DNA is TGTGCCAGCAGTGTCAGGGGGCTTTCTTCTGGAAACACCATATATTTT. Amino acids: CASSVRGLSSGNTIYF.

The rearrangement joins TRBV11-2 to TRBJ2-1; 14 positions match TRBD2. Germline CDR1 SGHAT, CDR2 FQNNGV. Losses at the gene ends were 3 bases for V and 0 bases for J; bases not matched to a gene: 7. The CDR3 runs 19 residues. The CDR3, as DNA: TGTGCCAGCAGCTTTTCCGGGACTAGCGGGGGACACTCCTACAATGAGCAGTTCTTC. It translates to CASSFSGTSGGHSYNEQFF. The variable domain in full, with the rest retrieved from reference TRBV11-2 and TRBJ2-1, is EAGVAQSPRYKIIEKRQSVAFWCNPISGHATLYWYQQILGQGPKLLIQFQNNGVVDDSQLPKDRFSAERLKGVDSTLKIQPAKLEDSAVYLCASSFSGTSGGHSYNEQFFGPGTRLTVL.

The rearrangement joins TRBV9 to TRBJ2-2, with D maybe TRBD1 (6 bases). The germline CDR1 and CDR2 sequences are SGDLS and YYNGEE. The CDR3 runs 16 residues. Trimming took off 4 bases at V and 6 bases at J, with 19 bases between the two ends. Here the CDR3 reads CASSLGRGVSSGELFF. CDR3 sequence (DNA): TGTGCCAGCAGCTTAGGCAGGGGCGTATCTTCCGGGGAGCTGTTTTTT.